The 30 T cell receptor beta chains below come from one sample, sequenced in a study of T cell clonotyping in hematopoietic cell transplantation. Repertoires were generated with immunoSEQ multiplex PCR, while TCRdb's copy carries only in-frame clones and drops some. The table includes around 19,000 clones, approximately 85% detected once. Time point given: recipient sample about 28 days before transplant, after cytoreduction. Sequencing was performed on peripheral blood mononuclear cells, taken before stem cell transplant. The receptors were sampled from a man aged 50 to 60 with acute myeloid leukemia. Some clones in this sample may be carry-over from other donors' samples.

The chain is built from TRBV28 and TRBJ2-7; no clear D gene. V gave up 3 bases and J gave up 5 bases, with 2 bases separating them. CDR3 size: 10 residues. Germline V gene lookup returns CDR1 MDHEN and CDR2 SYDVKM. CDR3 nucleotides: TGTGCCAGCAGTTTGAACGAGCAGTACTTC. This gives the protein CASSLNEQYF.

The rearrangement joins TRBV7-2 to TRBJ1-1; D gene unclear. Germline lookup yields CDR1 SGHTA and CDR2 FQGNSA. V lost 1 base to trimming and J lost 1 base, with 7 bases between them. The CDR3 is 14 residues long. The CDR3 reads CASSLGGKNTEAFF. CDR3 DNA: TGTGCCAGCAGCTTAGGGGGTAAGAACACTGAAGCTTTCTTT.

The chain links TRBV15 to TRBJ1-1; D unresolved. Germline CDR1 reads LNHNV; CDR2 reads YYDKDF (reference sequence). The CDR3 sequence is 14 residues long. Trimming stripped 0 bases from V and 1 base from J, with 6 bases between. The CDR3 here is CATSRDWWNTEAFF. The CDR3, as DNA: TGTGCCACCAGCAGAGATTGGTGGAACACTGAAGCTTTCTTT.

The rearrangement uses TRBV6-5 and TRBJ1-2; D perhaps matches TRBD1 (5 bases). Germline V CDR1 and CDR2: MNHEY, SVGAGI. The CDR3 covers 13 residues. V was trimmed by 6 bases and J by 2 bases, leaving 10 bases between them. CDR3 DNA sequence: TGTGCCAGCAGCTTCGACAGAAACTATGGCTACACCTTC. Translated: CASSFDRNYGYTF.

The chain is built from TRBV5-1 and TRBJ1-1; maybe TRBD1 (5 bases). The V end lost 4 bases, the J end lost 5 bases, and 15 bases lay between the germline ends. This CDR3 has 14 residues. The germline gives CDR1 SGHRS, CDR2 YFSETQ. CDR3 in amino acids: CASSPTNGGTEAFF. CDR3 DNA: TGCGCCAGCAGCCCGACCAATGGGGGGACTGAAGCTTTCTTT.

The CDR3 sequence is CASSSLVTYNSPLHF. CDR3 coding DNA: TGTGCCAGCAGCTCGCTGGTCACCTATAATTCACCCCTCCACTTT. The chain recombines TRBV7-2 with TRBJ1-6; D not certain. This CDR3 has 15 residues. The V and J ends lost 4 bases and 2 bases respectively, with 9 bases between them. The germline CDR1 and CDR2 sequences are SGHTA and FQGNSA.

V and J are TRBV7-9 and TRBJ1-4; D call uncertain. The CDR3 totals 14 residues. Germline V gene sequence: CDR1 SEHNR, CDR2 FQNEAQ (reference sequence). V lost 3 bases and J lost 3, with 8 bases in between. This chain's CDR3 is CASSFGQANEKLFF. CDR3 nucleotides: TGTGCCAGCAGCTTCGGTCAGGCTAATGAAAAACTGTTTTTT. Using reference TRBV7-9 and TRBJ1-4 for the parts outside the CDR3, the full variable domain is DTGVSQNPRHKITKRGQNVTFRCDPISEHNRLYWYRQTLGQGPEFLTYFQNEAQLEKSRLLSDRFSAERPKGSFSTLEIQRTEQGDSAMYLCASSFGQANEKLFFGSGTQLSVL.

The rearrangement uses TRBV5-4 and TRBJ1-6; maybe TRBD1 (6 bases). The CDR3 contains 16 residues. The germline V gene encodes CDR1 SGHNT and CDR2 YYREEE (reference sequence). Trimming removed 2 bases from V and 7 bases from J, with 16 bases in between. For the CDR3, the DNA is TGTGCCAGCAGCTTAAATACAGGGTTCCTAAATTCACCCCTCCACTTT. This sequence encodes CASSLNTGFLNSPLHF.

The V and J genes are TRBV19 and TRBJ1-4, with D maybe TRBD1 (5 bases). The CDR3 contains 12 residues. Trimming took off 4 bases at V and 8 bases at J, with 8 bases between the two ends. Germline V gene sequence: CDR1 LNHDA, CDR2 SQIVND (reference sequence). The CDR3 region is CASSRGTEKLFF. In DNA, the CDR3 is TGTGCCAGTAGTAGAGGGACCGAAAAACTGTTTTTT.

The chain combines TRBV5-5 with TRBJ1-6; 7 bases line up with TRBD1. In germline, CDR1 is SGHKS, CDR2 YYEKEE (reference sequence). V was pared by 0 bases and J by 3 bases, with 3 bases of the junction left unmatched. The CDR3 sequence is 16 residues long. The chain's CDR3 is CASSLGGQSYNSPLHF. The CDR3 DNA sequence: TGTGCCAGCAGCTTGGGGGGACAGAGCTATAATTCACCCCTCCACTTT.

Details on this clone: Other DNA sequences in this specimen translate into the identical CDR3. The V and J genes are TRBV4-3 and TRBJ1-1; 8 bases line up with TRBD1. The CDR3 loop spans 16 amino acids. After removal of 1 base from V and 1 base from J, the junction contained 5 bases not matched to a gene. Germline V gene sequence: CDR1 LGHNA, CDR2 YSLEER. The chain's CDR3 is CASSQAAGGSNTEAFF. As DNA, the CDR3 is TGCGCCAGCAGCCAAGCGGCAGGGGGCTCGAACACTGAAGCTTTCTTT.

The chain has TRBV19 and TRBJ1-1; 9 bases align to TRBD1. The CDR3 covers 13 residues. V dropped 6 bases and J dropped 6; count of bases not matched to a gene: 5. Germline V gives CDR1 LNHDA, CDR2 SQIVND (reference sequence). CDR3 residues: CASRNRGRAEAFF. DNA of the CDR3: TGTGCCAGTAGAAACAGGGGGCGTGCTGAAGCTTTCTTT. Drawing the rest from reference TRBV19 and TRBJ1-1, the complete variable domain is DGGITQSPKYLFRKEGQNVTLSCEQNLNHDAMYWYRQDPGQGLRLIYYSQIVNDFQKGDIAEGYSVSREKKESFPLTVTSAQKNPTAFYLCASRNRGRAEAFFGQGTRLTVV.

V and J are TRBV4-2 and TRBJ2-3, with 9 bases matching TRBD2. The CDR3 loop spans 16 amino acids. Germline loops: CDR1 LGHNA, CDR2 YNFKEQ. The V segment lost 0 bases and the J segment 4 bases; nucleotides outside the gene matches: 5. CDR3 in DNA: TGTGCCAGCAGCCAAGATGGGCGGGGGGGTTCAGATACGCAGTATTTT. Its translation is CASSQDGRGGSDTQYF.

This chain joins TRBV10-2 and TRBJ1-6; weak D call: TRBD1 (5 bases). V was trimmed by 8 bases and J by 7 bases, leaving 15 bases between them. From germline, CDR1 is WSHSY and CDR2 SAAADI. The CDR3 runs 14 residues. The CDR3 nucleotides are TGCGCCAGCGCCGGGACCCGCGGGAATTCACCCCTCCACTTT. This gives the protein CASAGTRGNSPLHF.

This clone has only a few counts. An end of the junction does not agree with germline; a read error may underlie this. The rearrangement links TRBV5-1 to TRBJ1-6; D is undetermined. There are 12 residues in the CDR3. CDR1 SGHRS and CDR2 YFSETQ come from the germline V gene. For the CDR3, the DNA is TGCGCCAGCAGCTCCAATAATTCACCCCTCCACTTT. Protein: CASSSNNSPLHF.

The CDR3 sequence is CASSLGPGGQGQGETQYF. Written as DNA, the CDR3 is TGTGCCAGCAGTCTAGGCCCCGGGGGGCAGGGACAGGGAGAGACCCAGTACTTC. This chain joins TRBV28 and TRBJ2-5; 9 bases fit TRBD1. The CDR3 covers 18 residues. The germline CDR1 and CDR2 sequences are MDHEN and SYDVKM. V lost 5 bases and J lost 4; bases outside the gene matches: 17.

Regarding this clone: A junction end diverges from the germline sequence, so it may reflect a read error. The CDR3 DNA sequence: TGTGCCTGGAGTGCCCAAACTGGCGCTTTC. It encodes CAWSAQTGAF. The genes are TRBV30 and TRBJ1-2; D gene ambiguous. The CDR3 contains 10 residues. CDR1 and CDR2 (germline): GTSNPN, SVGIG (reference sequence).

The chain combines TRBV7-5 with TRBJ2-2; no DNA check was done on the table's D call, TRBD1. TRBV7-5 is noted as a pseudogene. The CDR3 spans 16 residues. The CDR3 region is CVRSSPPDRGAGELFF. DNA for the CDR3: TGTGTCAGAAGCTCCCCTCCGGACAGGGGTGCCGGGGAGCTGTTTTTT.

This clone has only one observation. CDR3 region: CASSLRTGNSPLHF. In DNA, the CDR3 is TGTGCCAGCAGCCTCCGGACGGGAAATTCACCCCTCCACTTT. This chain links TRBV9 with TRBJ1-6; D unclear. V lost 4 bases, J lost 7 bases, and 12 bases lay in between. The CDR3 extends over 14 amino acids. Germline V gives CDR1 SGDLS, CDR2 YYNGEE.

CDR3 DNA: TGCGCCAGCAGCCAAGATACGGTTTTAGGGGGGACTTATTATGAGCAGTTCTTC. Translating gives CASSQDTVLGGTYYEQFF. The genes are TRBV4-1 and TRBJ2-1; the D call may be TRBD1 or TRBD2 (6 bases each). This CDR3 contains 18 residues. V shed 0 bases and J shed 8 bases, with 23 bases lying between them. Germline CDR1 reads MGHRA; CDR2 reads YSYEKL.

The chain recombines TRBV6-5 with TRBJ2-7, with D maybe TRBD1 (5 bases). The germline gives CDR1 MNHEY, CDR2 SVGAGI. The CDR3 sequence is 14 residues long. V was clipped by 6 bases and J by 3 bases, with 15 bases between them. The CDR3 nucleotides are TGTGCCAGCAGGGCAGGACCCAGGGACTACGAGCAGTACTTC. Protein: CASRAGPRDYEQYF.

The chain links TRBV4-3 to TRBJ1-5; D possibly corresponds to TRBD1 (5 bases). The germline V gene has CDR1 LGHNA and CDR2 YSLEER. The V and J ends lost 4 bases and 3 bases respectively, with 13 bases between them. This CDR3 is 15 amino acids long. In DNA form, the CDR3 reads TGCGCCAGCAGCCCCACCACAGGATACAATCAGCCCCAGCATTTT. Translation: CASSPTTGYNQPQHF.

Written as DNA, the CDR3 is TGTGCCAGCAGCTTCGATTACAATGAGCAGTTCTTC. Translation gives CASSFDYNEQFF. The chain carries TRBV7-2 and TRBJ2-1, with D unclear. This CDR3 contains 12 residues. Germline loops: CDR1 SGHTA, CDR2 FQGNSA. Trimming cost V 3 bases and J 4 bases, with 4 bases left between them.

The chain is built from TRBV18 and TRBJ1-1; D gene ambiguous. This CDR3 has 16 residues. CDR1 is KGHSH, CDR2 LQKENI, per germline. V lost 0 bases, J lost 2 bases, and 13 bases lay in between. The CDR3 DNA reads TGTGCCAGCTCACCACCGTCCCAGCAGAGAAACACTGAAGCTTTCTTT. Translating it yields CASSPPSQQRNTEAFF.

The rearrangement uses TRBV5-1 and TRBJ1-2, with D perhaps matching TRBD1 (5 bases). The length of the CDR3 is 12 residues. Germline V gene sequence: CDR1 SGHRS, CDR2 YFSETQ. V lost 0 bases and J 8 bases, leaving 8 bases between the germline ends. CDR3: CASSLERGGYTF. CDR3 coding DNA: TGCGCCAGCAGCTTGGAACGGGGCGGCTACACCTTC.

The chain recombines TRBV7-8 with TRBJ1-5, with D maybe TRBD1 (6 bases). The CDR3 covers 16 residues. CDR1 is SGHVS, CDR2 FQNEAQ, per germline. V lost 1 base, J lost 1 base, and 11 bases lay in between. The CDR3: CASSLVRTESNQPQHF. CDR3 bases: TGTGCCAGCAGCTTAGTTAGGACAGAGAGCAATCAGCCCCAGCATTTT. Full variable domain (missing parts from reference TRBV7-8 and TRBJ1-5): GAGVSQSPRYKVAKRGQDVALRCDPISGHVSLFWYQQALGQGPEFLTYFQNEAQLDKSGLPSDRFFAERPEGSVSTLKIQRTQQEDSAVYLCASSLVRTESNQPQHFGDGTRLSIL.

The chain joins TRBV7-8 to TRBJ2-1; D is undetermined. V lost 5 bases and J 5 bases, leaving 13 bases between the germline ends. Germline CDR1 and CDR2: SGHVS and FQNEAQ. The CDR3 has 14 amino acids. CDR3 sequence (DNA): TGTGCCAGCAGCCGTGATATGGCCAACAATGAGCAGTTCTTC. Translation gives CASSRDMANNEQFF. Complete variable domain (other parts from reference TRBV7-8 and TRBJ2-1): GAGVSQSPRYKVAKRGQDVALRCDPISGHVSLFWYQQALGQGPEFLTYFQNEAQLDKSGLPSDRFFAERPEGSVSTLKIQRTQQEDSAVYLCASSRDMANNEQFFGPGTRLTVL.

Of note for this clone: The junction and the germline gene differ at one end; a read error may be behind it. Additional DNA sequences in this sample encode the identical CDR3. The chain links TRBV10-3 to TRBJ2-3; D gene uncertain. The germline CDR1 and CDR2 sequences are ENHRY and SYGVKD. The CDR3 covers 13 residues. The CDR3 region has the DNA TGTGCCAGCAGTTTGCAGAGCACAGATACGCAGTATTTT. Its protein product is CASSLQSTDTQYF.

This clone occurred once. The chain recombines TRBV4-1 with TRBJ2-3; 10 bases are shared with TRBD1. J lost 5 bases, V lost 4 bases, and 12 bases had no gene match. From germline, CDR1 is MGHRA and CDR2 YSYEKL. The CDR3 is 17 amino acids. CDR3 nucleotides: TGCGCCAGCAGCCTATTGATAGACAGGGGGCTGGGAGATACGCAGTATTTT. It is translated as CASSLLIDRGLGDTQYF.

The chain carries TRBV4-3 and TRBJ2-1; a weak D match, TRBD2 (5 bases). The germline gives CDR1 LGHNA, CDR2 YSLEER. With 0 bases removed from V and 3 bases from J, the gap between germline ends came to 12 bases. The CDR3 runs to 16 residues. Here the CDR3 reads CASSQDRTGYYNEQFF. The CDR3 region has the DNA TGCGCCAGCAGCCAAGATCGGACTGGATACTACAATGAGCAGTTCTTC.